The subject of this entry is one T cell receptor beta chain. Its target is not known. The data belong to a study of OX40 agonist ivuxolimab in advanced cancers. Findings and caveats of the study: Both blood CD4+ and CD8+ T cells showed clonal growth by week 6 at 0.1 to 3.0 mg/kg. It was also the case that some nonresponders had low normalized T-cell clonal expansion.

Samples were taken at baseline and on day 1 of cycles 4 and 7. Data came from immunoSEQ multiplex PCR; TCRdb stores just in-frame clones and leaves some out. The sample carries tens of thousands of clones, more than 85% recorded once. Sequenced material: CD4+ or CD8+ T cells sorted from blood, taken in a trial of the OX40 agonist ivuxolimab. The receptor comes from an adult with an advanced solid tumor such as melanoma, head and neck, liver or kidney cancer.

The CDR3 is CASSESRGSTEAFF. As DNA, the CDR3 is TGCGCCAGCAGTGAGTCGCGGGGATCCACTGAAGCTTTCTTT. The rearrangement joins TRBV10-2 to TRBJ1-1; D call uncertain. V was cut by 0 bases and J by 4 bases, with 9 bases left in between. The CDR3 runs 14 residues. CDR1 WSHSY and CDR2 SAAADI come from the germline V gene.